This T cell receptor (beta chain) was profiled in a study of T cell clones after liver transplantation. Clones were sequenced by immunoSEQ multiplex PCR, and TCRdb holds only the in-frame ones, with some missing. The table shows 72,000 or so clones, with over 65% occurring only once. As concerns this clone: One end of the junction is discordant with germline, which a read error may explain.

This CDR3 has 11 amino acids. The germline gives CDR1 SGDLS, CDR2 YYNGEE. The V and J genes are TRBV9 and TRBJ1-4; possible D gene TRBD1, 6 bases. The clonotype was recovered from a human patient who received a liver transplant. Some T cells may have originated in the graft donor. The specimen comprised CD4+ T cells from blood, sampled at the 22-month timepoint. DNA of the CDR3: TGTGCCAGCAGCGCCCCTGGGACATGCTATTTT. It encodes CASSAPGTCYF.